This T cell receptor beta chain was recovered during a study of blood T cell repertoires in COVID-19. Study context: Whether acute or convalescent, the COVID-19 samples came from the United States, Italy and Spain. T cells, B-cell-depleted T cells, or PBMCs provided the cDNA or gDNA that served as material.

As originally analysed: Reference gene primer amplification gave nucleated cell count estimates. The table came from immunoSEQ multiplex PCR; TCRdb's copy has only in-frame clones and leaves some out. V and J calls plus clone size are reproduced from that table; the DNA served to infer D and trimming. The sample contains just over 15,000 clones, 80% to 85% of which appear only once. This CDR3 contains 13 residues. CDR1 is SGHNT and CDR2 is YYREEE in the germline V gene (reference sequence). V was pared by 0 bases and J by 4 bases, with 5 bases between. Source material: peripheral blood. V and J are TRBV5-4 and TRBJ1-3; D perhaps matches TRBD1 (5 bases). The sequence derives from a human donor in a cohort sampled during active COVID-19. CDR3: CASSLAGGNTIYF. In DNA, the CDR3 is TGTGCCAGCAGCTTGGCAGGGGGAAACACCATATATTTT.